The source of this TCR beta chain is a study of T cell repertoires in cytomegalovirus infection. Whole-study context: Indications of both CMV infection and matching HLA type were provided by public TCR beta signatures. Notes on the study in general: Clonotypes of TCR beta that were HLA-C-restricted and CMV-specific dominated the ex vivo response.

Remarks on this clonotype: Antigen unknown.

Trimming removed 6 bases from V and 6 bases from J; junction bases left unmatched: 6. This CDR3 is 16 amino acids long. Germline V gene sequence: CDR1 ENHRY, CDR2 SYGVKD. TCRdb called the reads again in MiXCR, with one record for every CDR3 protein. The table shows about 680,000 distinct CDR3 sequences, with more than 20% occurring only once. The chain uses TRBV10-3 and TRBJ2-2; TRBD2 aligns across 14 bases. The source material was CD8+ T cells from PBMCs. The sequence was obtained from a human donor in good health (CMV status not recorded). Some clones in this sample may be carry-over from other donors' samples. CDR3 DNA: TGTGCCATCAGGTCGACTAGCGGGGGGGCCCCCGGGGAGCTGTTTTTT. Translated, it gives CAIRSTSGGAPGELFF.